The entry that follows covers one T cell receptor (beta chain) sequence. What this receptor recognizes is not known. Base qualities are not at hand, and no much larger clone is one base apart. These data belong to a study of T cell responses to AZD1222 COVID-19 vaccine (dated by TCRdb to about 2021). Looking at the study overall: TCR sequencing was performed for about 250 trial participants, of whom some 200 were given two doses of AZD1222 and some 26 were given two doses of MenACWY control vaccine. Trial participants were enrolled by age into subgroups of 18-55, 56-69 and 70-plus years, and approximately 150, 30 and 60 TCR-sequenced participants, respectively, were included in these subgroups. Summary of the overall study and its limitations: Conclusions about previously exposed vaccinees are limited because only five to seven AZD1222 recipients were SARS-CoV-2 seropositive at baseline. Spike-specific TCR breadth and depth rose significantly after two AZD1222 doses compared with day 0 and with MenACWY recipients. No day 14 peak-response samples were available, so repertoires were characterized only after the peak T cell response. The whole spike protein was spanned by vaccine-associated CD4 TCRs, and dominant responses were seen in regions 160-218 and 743-854. In the small 56-69-year group, the increase in depth fell short of significance, most likely because of low power. Nearly half of unique spike-specific TCRs reportedly recognized epitopes outside regions mutated in the B.1.351 and B.1.1.7 variants. Participants were mostly white British, with more females than males. The authors suggested clonal diversity may have been underestimated.

This specimen's time point label, per the study, means: about 28 days (+/-7) after the second vaccine dose. AZD1222 recipients with second doses at about 4 weeks or about 12 weeks were pooled, because spike-specific TCR depth and breadth did not differ between schedules. Samples from vaccinated people were obtained from the UK trials COV001 and COV002, which included a single-blind randomized controlled phase 2/3 trial of AZD1222 (ChAdOx1 nCoV-19) in healthy adults. For TCRbeta chain sequencing, PBMC samples from trial participants were taken at day 0 and at day 28 after the second dose. Reading the germline V gene gives CDR1 ENHRY and CDR2 SYGVKD. V and J are truncated by 10 bases and 3 bases respectively, leaving an intervening sequence of 15 bases. The CDR3, from cysteine to phenylalanine, totals 13 residues. Solely the CDR3 DNA is kept, with 39 bases framed from the first base. The CDR3 regions of human TCRbeta chains were subjected to immunosequencing. The authors' analysis ran thus. TCRs in the repertoires were matched against a reference library of SARS-CoV-2-specific TCRs that had been generated with the MIRA antigen-specificity platform. Breadth was defined as the fraction of unique TCRs that were SARS-CoV-2-associated, and depth was defined as the fraction of total T cells that were SARS-CoV-2-associated. Using the MIRA data, each spike-specific TCR was mapped to the spike region that the TCR reacts to and placed in a CD4 or CD8 class. Log10-transformed breadth and depth values were compared by one-way ANOVA with Sidak's multiple comparisons tests. Entries here come from immuneACCESS through TCRdb and include only in-frame sequences with V and J called. Some clones fail to appear in such tables; in the studies checked, an unresolved V gene covers under half of the shortfall, and the cause of the remainder is unknown. V and J calls and clone size are copied from that table; D and trimming were computed from the DNA. In all, the sample holds under 150,000 clones, and 80% to 95% of those were seen once. The top ten constitute 0.9% to 1.3% of the sample.

Material: peripheral blood, obtained 28 days after the second AZD1222 dose. The chain was built from TRBV10-3 and TRBJ1-2; the D region possibly corresponds to TRBD1 (5 bases align). This TCR was sampled from an adult who received the AZD1222 COVID-19 vaccine. Here is the DNA: TGTGCCAGCCACAGGACCTTGGACTATGGCTACACCTTC. This gives the protein CASHRTLDYGYTF.